The 2 T cell receptor beta chains reported below all come from one sample, sequenced in a study of T cell responses to AZD1222 COVID-19 vaccine. This table comes from immunoSEQ multiplex PCR, and its TCRdb copy is limited to in-frame clones, with some not included. The sample includes 50,000 to 65,000 clones, 80% to 90% of them seen just once. This sample comprised peripheral blood, obtained 28 days after the second AZD1222 dose. Receptors were obtained from an adult who received the AZD1222 COVID-19 vaccine.

This chain connects TRBV5-1 to TRBJ2-7; D gene uncertain. Trimming removed 5 bases at V and 0 bases at J, with 6 bases between. Germline loops: CDR1 SGHRS, CDR2 YFSETQ. The CDR3 has 12 amino acids. CDR3 sequence: CASRRDSYEQYF. The CDR3 region has the DNA TGCGCCAGCAGAAGAGACTCCTACGAGCAGTACTTC.

The chain links TRBV11-3 to TRBJ2-3; 9 positions agree with TRBD1. From germline, CDR1 is SGHNT and CDR2 YENEEA. The trim removed 5 bases at V and 4 bases at J, leaving 7 bases unmatched. The CDR3 spans 15 residues. The CDR3 reads CASSTQGARADTQYF. The CDR3 DNA reads as TGTGCCAGCAGCACACAGGGGGCGCGGGCAGATACGCAGTATTTT.